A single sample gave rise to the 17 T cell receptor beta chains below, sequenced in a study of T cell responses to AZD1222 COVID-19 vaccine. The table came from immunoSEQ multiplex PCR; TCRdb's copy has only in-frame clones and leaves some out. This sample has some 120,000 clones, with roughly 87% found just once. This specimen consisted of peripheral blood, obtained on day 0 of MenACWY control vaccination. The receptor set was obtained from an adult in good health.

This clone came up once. As DNA, the CDR3 is TGTGCCAGCGAAGGACAGGGTAACACCGGGGAGCTGTTTTTT. It codes for CASEGQGNTGELFF. The genes are TRBV18 and TRBJ2-2, with TRBD1 identical over 8 bases. Germline loops: CDR1 KGHSH, CDR2 LQKENI. The CDR3 loop spans 14 amino acids. J lost 2 bases, V lost 8 bases, and 4 bases had no gene match. The entire variable domain, with the rest obtained from reference TRBV18 and TRBJ2-2, is as follows: NAGVMQNPRHLVRRRGQEARLRCSPMKGHSHVYWYRQLPEEGLKFMVYLQKENIIDESGMPKERFSAEFPKEGPSILRIQQVVRGDSAAYFCASEGQGNTGELFFGEGSRLTVL.

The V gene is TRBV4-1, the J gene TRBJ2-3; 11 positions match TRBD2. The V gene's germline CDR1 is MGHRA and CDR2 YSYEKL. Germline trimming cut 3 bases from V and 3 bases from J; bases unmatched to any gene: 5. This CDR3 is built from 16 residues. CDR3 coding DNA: TGCGCCAGCAGCCAGGGGACTAGCGGATCAACAGATACGCAGTATTTT. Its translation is CASSQGTSGSTDTQYF.

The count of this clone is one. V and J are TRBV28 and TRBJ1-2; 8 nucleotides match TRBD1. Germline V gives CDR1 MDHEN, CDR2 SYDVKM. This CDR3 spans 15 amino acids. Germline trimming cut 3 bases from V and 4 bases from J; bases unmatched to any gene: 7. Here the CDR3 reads CASSFGLTGAYGYTF. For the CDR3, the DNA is TGTGCCAGCAGTTTCGGGCTGACAGGGGCCTATGGCTACACCTTC.

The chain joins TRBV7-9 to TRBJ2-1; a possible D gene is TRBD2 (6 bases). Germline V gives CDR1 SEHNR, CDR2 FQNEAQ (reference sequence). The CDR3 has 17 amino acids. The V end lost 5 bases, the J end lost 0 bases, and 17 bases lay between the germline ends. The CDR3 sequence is CASSPRSSASSYNEQFF. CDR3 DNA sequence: TGTGCCAGCAGCCCCCGCTCTAGCGCGAGCTCCTACAATGAGCAGTTCTTC.

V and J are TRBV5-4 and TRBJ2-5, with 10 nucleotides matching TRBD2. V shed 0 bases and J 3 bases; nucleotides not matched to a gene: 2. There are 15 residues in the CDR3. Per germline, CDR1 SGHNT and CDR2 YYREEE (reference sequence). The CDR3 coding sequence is TGTGCCAGCAGCTTGGCTAGCGGGGGAAAAGAGACCCAGTACTTC. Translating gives CASSLASGGKETQYF.

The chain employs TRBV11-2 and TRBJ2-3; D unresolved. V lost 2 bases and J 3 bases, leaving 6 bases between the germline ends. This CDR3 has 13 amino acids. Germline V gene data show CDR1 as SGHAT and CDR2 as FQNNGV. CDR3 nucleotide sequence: TGTGCCAGCAGCTTACTAGTGACAGATACGCAGTATTTT. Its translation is CASSLLVTDTQYF.

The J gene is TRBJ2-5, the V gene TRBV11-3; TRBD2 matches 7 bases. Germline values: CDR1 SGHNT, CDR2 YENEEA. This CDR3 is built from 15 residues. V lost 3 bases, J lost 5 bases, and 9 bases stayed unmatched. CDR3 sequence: CASSLGGRAGETQYF. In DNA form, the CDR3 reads TGTGCCAGCAGCTTGGGCGGGAGAGCTGGGGAGACCCAGTACTTC.

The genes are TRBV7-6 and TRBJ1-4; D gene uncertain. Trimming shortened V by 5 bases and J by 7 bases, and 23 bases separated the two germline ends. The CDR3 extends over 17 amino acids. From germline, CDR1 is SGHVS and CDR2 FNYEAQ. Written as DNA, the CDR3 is TGTGCCAGCAGCCCCCGACCTTGGGGTCCCTTAAGTGAAAAACTGTTTTTT. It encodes CASSPRPWGPLSEKLFF.

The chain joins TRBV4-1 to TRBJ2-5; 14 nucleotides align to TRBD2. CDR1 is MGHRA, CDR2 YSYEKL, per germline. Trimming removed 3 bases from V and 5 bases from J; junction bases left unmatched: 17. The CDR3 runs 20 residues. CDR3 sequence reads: CASSQTRGVWTSGGQETQYF. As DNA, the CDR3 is TGCGCCAGCAGCCAGACGAGAGGAGTCTGGACTAGCGGGGGGCAGGAGACCCAGTACTTC.

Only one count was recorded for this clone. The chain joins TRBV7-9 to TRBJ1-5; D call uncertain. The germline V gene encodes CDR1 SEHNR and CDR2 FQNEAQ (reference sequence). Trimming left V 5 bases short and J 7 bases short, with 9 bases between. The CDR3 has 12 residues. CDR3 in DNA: TGTGCCAGCAGCCACCAGTACCAGCCCCAGCATTTT. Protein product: CASSHQYQPQHF.

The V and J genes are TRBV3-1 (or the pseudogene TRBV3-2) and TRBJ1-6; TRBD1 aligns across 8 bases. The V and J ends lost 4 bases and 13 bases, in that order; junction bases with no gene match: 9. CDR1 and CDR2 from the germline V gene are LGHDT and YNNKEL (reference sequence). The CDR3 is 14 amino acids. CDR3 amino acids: CASSPPGQGSPLHF. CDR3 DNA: TGTGCCAGCAGCCCTCCAGGACAGGGTTCGCCCCTCCACTTT.

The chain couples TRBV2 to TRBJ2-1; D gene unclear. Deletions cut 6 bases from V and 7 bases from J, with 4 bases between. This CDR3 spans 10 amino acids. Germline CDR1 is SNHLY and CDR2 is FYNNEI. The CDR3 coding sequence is TGTGCCAGCAGGGGAAATGAGCAGTTCTTC. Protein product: CASRGNEQFF.

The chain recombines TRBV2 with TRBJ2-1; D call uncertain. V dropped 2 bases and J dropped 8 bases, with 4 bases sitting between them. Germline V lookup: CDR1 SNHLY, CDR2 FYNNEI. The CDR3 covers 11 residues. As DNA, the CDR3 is TGTGCCAGCAGTGAAACGTATGAGCAGTTCTTC. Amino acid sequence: CASSETYEQFF.

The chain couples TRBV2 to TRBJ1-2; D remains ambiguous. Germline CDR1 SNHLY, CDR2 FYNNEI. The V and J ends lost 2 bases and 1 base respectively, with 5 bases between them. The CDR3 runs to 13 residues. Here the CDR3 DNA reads TGTGCCAGCAGTGAAACCAATAACTATGGCTACACCTTC. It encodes CASSETNNYGYTF.

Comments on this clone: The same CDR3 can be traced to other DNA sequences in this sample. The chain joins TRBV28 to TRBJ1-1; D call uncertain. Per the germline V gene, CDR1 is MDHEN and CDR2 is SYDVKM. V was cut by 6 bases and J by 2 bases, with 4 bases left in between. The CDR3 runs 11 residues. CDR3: CASSRNTEAFF. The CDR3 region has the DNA TGTGCCAGCAGCCGTAACACTGAAGCTTTCTTT.

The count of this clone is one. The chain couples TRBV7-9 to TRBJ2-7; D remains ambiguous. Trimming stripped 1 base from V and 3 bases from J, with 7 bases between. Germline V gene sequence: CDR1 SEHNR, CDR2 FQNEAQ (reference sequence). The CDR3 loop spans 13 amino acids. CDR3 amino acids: CASSLGPHYEQYF. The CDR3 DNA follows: TGTGCCAGCAGCTTAGGCCCCCACTACGAGCAGTACTTC.

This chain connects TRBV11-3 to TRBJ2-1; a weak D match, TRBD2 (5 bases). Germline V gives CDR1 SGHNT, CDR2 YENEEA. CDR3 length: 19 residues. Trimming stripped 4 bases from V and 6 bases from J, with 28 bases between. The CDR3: CASSSESRAFDDEVNEQFF. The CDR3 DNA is TGTGCCAGCAGCTCTGAATCGCGGGCGTTTGACGATGAGGTCAATGAGCAGTTCTTC.